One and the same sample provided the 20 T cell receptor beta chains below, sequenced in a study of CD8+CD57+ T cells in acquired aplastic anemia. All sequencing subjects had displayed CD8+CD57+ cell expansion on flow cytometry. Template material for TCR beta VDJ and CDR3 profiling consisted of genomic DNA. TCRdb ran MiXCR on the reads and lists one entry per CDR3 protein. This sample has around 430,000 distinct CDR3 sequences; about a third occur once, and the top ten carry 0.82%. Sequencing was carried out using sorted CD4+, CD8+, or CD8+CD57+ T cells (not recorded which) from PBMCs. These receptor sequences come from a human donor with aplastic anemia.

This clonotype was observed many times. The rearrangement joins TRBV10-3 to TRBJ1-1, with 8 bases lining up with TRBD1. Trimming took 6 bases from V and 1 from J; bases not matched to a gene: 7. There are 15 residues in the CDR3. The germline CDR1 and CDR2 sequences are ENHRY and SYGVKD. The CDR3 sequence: CAIRNHRGANTEAFF. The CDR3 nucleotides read TGTGCCATCAGAAACCACAGGGGGGCGAACACTGAAGCTTTCTTT.

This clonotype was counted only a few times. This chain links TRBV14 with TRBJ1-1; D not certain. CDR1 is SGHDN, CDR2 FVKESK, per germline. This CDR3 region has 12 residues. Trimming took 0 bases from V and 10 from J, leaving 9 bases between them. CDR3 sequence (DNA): TGTGCCAGCAGCCAAGAATCCGGGAGAGCTTTCTTT. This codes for CASSQESGRAFF.

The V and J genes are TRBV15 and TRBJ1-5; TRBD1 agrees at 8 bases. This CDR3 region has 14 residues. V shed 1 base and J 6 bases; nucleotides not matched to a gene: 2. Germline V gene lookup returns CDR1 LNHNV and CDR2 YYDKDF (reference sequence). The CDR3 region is CATSRGTGSQPQHF. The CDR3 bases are TGTGCCACCAGCAGAGGGACAGGGAGTCAGCCCCAGCATTTT.

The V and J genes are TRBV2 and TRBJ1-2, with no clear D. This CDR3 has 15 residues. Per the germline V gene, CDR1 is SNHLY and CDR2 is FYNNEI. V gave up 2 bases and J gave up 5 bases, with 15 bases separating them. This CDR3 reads CASSERVAGGYGYTF. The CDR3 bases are TGTGCCAGCAGTGAAAGGGTAGCGGGAGGGTATGGCTACACCTTC.

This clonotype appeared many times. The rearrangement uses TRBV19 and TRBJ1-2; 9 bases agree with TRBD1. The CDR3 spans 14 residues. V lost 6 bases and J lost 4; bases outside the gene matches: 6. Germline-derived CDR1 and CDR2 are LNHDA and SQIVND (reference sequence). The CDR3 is CASRRGQGSYGYTF. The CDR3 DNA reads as TGTGCCAGTAGACGGGGACAGGGTAGCTATGGCTACACCTTC.

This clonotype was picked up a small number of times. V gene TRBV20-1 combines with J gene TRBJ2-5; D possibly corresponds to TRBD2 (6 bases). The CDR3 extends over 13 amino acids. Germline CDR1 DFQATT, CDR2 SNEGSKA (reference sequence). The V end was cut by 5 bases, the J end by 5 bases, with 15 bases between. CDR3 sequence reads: CSAGGSGPETQYF. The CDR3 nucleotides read TGCAGTGCTGGGGGGAGCGGCCCCGAGACCCAGTACTTC.

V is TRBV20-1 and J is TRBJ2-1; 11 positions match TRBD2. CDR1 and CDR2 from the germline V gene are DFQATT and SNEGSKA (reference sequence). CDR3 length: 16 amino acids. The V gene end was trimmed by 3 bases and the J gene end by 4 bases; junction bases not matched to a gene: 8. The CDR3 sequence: CSASTQTSGSYNEQFF. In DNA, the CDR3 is TGCAGTGCTAGTACTCAAACTAGCGGGAGTTACAATGAGCAGTTCTTC.

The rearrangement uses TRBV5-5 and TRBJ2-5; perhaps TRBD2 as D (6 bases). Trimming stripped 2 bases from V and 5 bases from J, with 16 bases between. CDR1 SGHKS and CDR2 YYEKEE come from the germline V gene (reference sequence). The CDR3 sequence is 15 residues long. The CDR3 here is CASSFGGLDFETQYF. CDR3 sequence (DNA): TGTGCCAGCAGCTTTGGAGGGTTGGATTTTGAGACCCAGTACTTC.

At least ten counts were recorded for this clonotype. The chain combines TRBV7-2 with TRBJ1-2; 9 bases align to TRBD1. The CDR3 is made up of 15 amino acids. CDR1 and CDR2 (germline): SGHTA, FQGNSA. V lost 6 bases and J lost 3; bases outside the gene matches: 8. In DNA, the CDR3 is TGTGCCAGCAGTACCACAGGGGGCGCTCACTATGGCTACACCTTC. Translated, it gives CASSTTGGAHYGYTF.

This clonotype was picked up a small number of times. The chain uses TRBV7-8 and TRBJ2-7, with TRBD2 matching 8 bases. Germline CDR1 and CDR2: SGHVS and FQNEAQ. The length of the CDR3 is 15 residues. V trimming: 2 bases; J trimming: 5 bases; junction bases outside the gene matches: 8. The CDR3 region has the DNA TGTGCCAGCAGCTTACTTTCAAGCGGGAGCCACGAGCAGTACTTC. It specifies CASSLLSSGSHEQYF.

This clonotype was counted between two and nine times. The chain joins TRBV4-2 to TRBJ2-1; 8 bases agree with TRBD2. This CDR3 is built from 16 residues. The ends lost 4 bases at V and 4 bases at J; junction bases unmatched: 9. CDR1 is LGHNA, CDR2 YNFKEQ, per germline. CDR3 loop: CASSRGTRSKYNEQFF. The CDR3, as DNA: TGTGCCAGCAGCCGAGGGACTAGATCGAAATACAATGAGCAGTTCTTC.

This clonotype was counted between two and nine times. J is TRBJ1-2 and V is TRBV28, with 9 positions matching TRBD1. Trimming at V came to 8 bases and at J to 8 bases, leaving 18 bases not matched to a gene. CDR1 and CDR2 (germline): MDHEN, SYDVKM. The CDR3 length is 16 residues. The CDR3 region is CASHTPSGTGSLGYTF. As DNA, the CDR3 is TGTGCCAGCCACACCCCGTCGGGGACAGGGTCCTTGGGCTACACCTTC.

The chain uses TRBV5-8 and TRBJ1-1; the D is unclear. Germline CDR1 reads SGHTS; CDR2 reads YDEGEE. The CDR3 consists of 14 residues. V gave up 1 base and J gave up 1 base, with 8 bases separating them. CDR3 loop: CASSLSASNTEAFF. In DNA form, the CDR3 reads TGTGCCAGCAGCTTGAGTGCGTCGAACACTGAAGCTTTCTTT.

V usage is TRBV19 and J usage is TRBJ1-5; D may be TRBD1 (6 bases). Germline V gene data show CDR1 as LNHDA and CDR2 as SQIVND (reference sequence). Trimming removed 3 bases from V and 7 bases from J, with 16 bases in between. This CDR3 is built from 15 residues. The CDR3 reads CASSIAGGRRQPQHF. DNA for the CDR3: TGTGCCAGTAGTATCGCTGGGGGCCGAAGACAGCCCCAGCATTTT.

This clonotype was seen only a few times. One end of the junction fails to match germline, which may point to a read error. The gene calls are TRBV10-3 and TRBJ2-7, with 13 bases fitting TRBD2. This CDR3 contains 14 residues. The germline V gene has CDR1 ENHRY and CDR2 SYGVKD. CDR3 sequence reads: CASSSWTSGGHPYF. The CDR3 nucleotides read TGTGCCAGCAGTAGTTGGACTAGCGGGGGACACCCGTACTTC.

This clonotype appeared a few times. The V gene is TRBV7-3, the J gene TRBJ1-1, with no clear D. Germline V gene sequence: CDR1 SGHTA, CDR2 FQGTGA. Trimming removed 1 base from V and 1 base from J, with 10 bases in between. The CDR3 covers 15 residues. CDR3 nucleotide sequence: TGTGCCAGCAGCTTAATGGCGGGCTCGAACACTGAAGCTTTCTTT. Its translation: CASSLMAGSNTEAFF.

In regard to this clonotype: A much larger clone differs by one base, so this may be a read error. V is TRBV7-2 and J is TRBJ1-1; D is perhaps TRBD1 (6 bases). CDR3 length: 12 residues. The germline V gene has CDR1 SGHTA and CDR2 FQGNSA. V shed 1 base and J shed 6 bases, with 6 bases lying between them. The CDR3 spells CASSLGTAEAFF. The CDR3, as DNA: TGTGCCAGCAGCTTAGGGACAGCTGAAGCTTTCTTT.

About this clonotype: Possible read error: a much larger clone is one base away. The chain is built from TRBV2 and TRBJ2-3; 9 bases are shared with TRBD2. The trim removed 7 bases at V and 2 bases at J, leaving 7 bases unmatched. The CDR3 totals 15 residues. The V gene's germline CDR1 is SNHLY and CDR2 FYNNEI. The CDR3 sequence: CASTIGLANTDTQYF. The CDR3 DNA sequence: TGTGCCAGCACAATCGGACTAGCGAACACAGATACGCAGTATTTT.

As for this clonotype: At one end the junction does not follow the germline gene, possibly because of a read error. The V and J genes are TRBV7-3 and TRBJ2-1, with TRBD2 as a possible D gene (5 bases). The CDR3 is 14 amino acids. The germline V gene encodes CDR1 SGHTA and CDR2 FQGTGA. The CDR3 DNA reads TGTGCCAGCAGCTTACGGGGAAACTACAATGAGCAGTCCTTC. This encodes CASSLRGNYNEQSF.

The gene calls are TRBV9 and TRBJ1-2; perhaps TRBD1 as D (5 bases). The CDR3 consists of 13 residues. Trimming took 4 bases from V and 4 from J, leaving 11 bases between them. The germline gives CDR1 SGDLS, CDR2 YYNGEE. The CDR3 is CASSTRGGYGYTF. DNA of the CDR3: TGTGCCAGCAGCACGAGGGGCGGCTATGGCTACACCTTC.